This is a list of T cell receptor beta chains from one sample in a study of blood T cell repertoires in COVID-19. Repertoires were generated with immunoSEQ multiplex PCR, while TCRdb's copy carries only in-frame clones and drops some. The sample includes some 33,000 clones, 70% to 90% of them seen just once. The sequenced material came from peripheral blood. The receptors derive from a human donor in a cohort sampled during active COVID-19. Each CDR3 is given without its conserved first and last residue. Each record gives: clone size, V gene, J gene, CDR3 protein. Clone size is not always given. Where it is, it says once, few, many or a class for expanded clones.

>once|TRBV3-1/TRBV3-2|TRBJ2-5
ASSHLLAGRSETQY
>few|TRBV30|TRBJ1-2
AWSSSGFAYGYT
>NA|TRBV18|TRBJ2-3
ASSPRGLAGGPTDTQY
>NA|TRBV6-5|TRBJ1-1
ASSRQGTEAF
>once|TRBV12-2|TRBJ2-6
ASRITHSGANVLT
>NA|TRBV5-5|TRBJ2-1
ASSTWTGADNEQF
>NA|TRBV9|TRBJ2-3
ASGQASTDTQY
>NA|TRBV5-4|TRBJ1-5
ASSTDRDQPQH
>NA|TRBV27|TRBJ1-6
ASSLDHPFNSPLH
>NA|TRBV30|TRBJ1-5
AWSVRGASNQPQH
>NA|TRBV28|TRBJ2-3
ASRETGEDTQY
>once|TRBV6-5|TRBJ2-2
ASWSGANTGELF
>NA|TRBV5-1|TRBJ1-1
ASRGGTYDPNTEAF
>once|TRBV18|TRBJ1-3
ASSPVAAGNTIY
>few|TRBV15|TRBJ1-5
ATSPRLGTGGKSNQPQH
>NA|TRBV9|TRBJ2-3
ASSVAGTDTQY
>NA|TRBV11-2|TRBJ2-1
ASSPRLAWDNEQF
>NA|TRBV30|TRBJ2-1
AWRPSGTSSYNEQF
>NA|TRBV2|TRBJ1-5
ASQGSDQPQH
>NA|TRBV18|TRBJ2-2
ASSPLDSTGELF
>NA|TRBV19|TRBJ1-2
ASTPTGTNYGYT
>once|TRBV6-1|TRBJ2-1
ASSVAGLGRNNEQF
>NA|TRBV3-1/TRBV3-2|TRBJ2-1
ASSQGAGAVNEQF
>NA|TRBV11-2|TRBJ2-7
ASSLRQGVFNEQY
>NA|TRBV5-1|TRBJ2-1
ASSGLTYNEQF
>NA|TRBV7-2|TRBJ2-2
ASSSYTGELF
>NA|TRBV27|TRBJ1-1
ASSLSDIRYGEAF
>NA|TRBV5-1|TRBJ1-1
ASSSGEKNTEAF
>NA|TRBV19|TRBJ1-1
ASSMEDRPGAF
>NA|TRBV10-1|TRBJ2-2
ASREDRGSGELF
>NA|TRBV28|TRBJ1-2
ASSPTPGSYYGYT
>once|TRBV4-1|TRBJ2-3
ASSQNEKDTQY
>NA|TRBV20-1|TRBJ2-7
SASNLAGVSYEQY
>NA|TRBV3-1/TRBV3-2|TRBJ2-7
ASSQRSGQGTYEQY
>once|TRBV27|TRBJ2-7
ASSWAGSSYEQY
>NA|TRBV7-9|TRBJ2-7
ASSSAAGGPYEQY
>NA|TRBV7-9|TRBJ2-1
ASSLGQGVLNEQF
>NA|TRBV11-2|TRBJ2-7
ASSWAYEQY
>NA|TRBV15|TRBJ2-1
ATSRDWGGSNEQF